These T cell receptor beta chains were read from a single sample in a study of cytomegalovirus exposure and HLA in healthy donors. Generated by immunoSEQ multiplex PCR, the TCRdb table keeps only in-frame clones and is missing some. Of 150,000 to 200,000 clones listed, approximately 81% were seen once; the top ten hold approximately 2%. The sequenced material came from PBMCs. The receptors shown here come from a woman in her late teens or twenties in good health and CMV-seropositive. CDR3s include the opening cysteine and the closing phenylalanine or tryptophan. Each record gives: clone size, D gene, J gene, V gene, CDR3 DNA, CDR3 protein. D genes are given only for firm matches. Clone size is not always given. Where it is, it says once, few, many or a class for expanded clones.

size: NA; D: NA; J: TRBJ1-2; V: TRBV5-4; DNA: TGTGCCAGCAGCTTTGACTTAACAGGAACGAACTATGGCTACACCTTC; CDR3: CASSFDLTGTNYGYTF
size: NA; D: NA; J: TRBJ2-3; V: TRBV7-3; DNA: TGTGCCAGCAGCTTAACGTCGGCAGATACGCAGTATTTT; CDR3: CASSLTSADTQYF
size: NA; D: TRBD1; J: TRBJ2-5; V: TRBV5-4; DNA: TGTGCCAGCAGCTTGGCGGACAGGGACCAAGAGACCCAGTACTTC; CDR3: CASSLADRDQETQYF
size: NA; D: NA; J: TRBJ1-2; V: TRBV20-1; DNA: TGCAGTGCCGAGGTTTACTATGGCTACACCTTC; CDR3: CSAEVYYGYTF
size: NA; D: NA; J: TRBJ2-3; V: TRBV15; DNA: TGTGCCACCAGCAGAGATCGTAGGGGCGACACAGATACGCAGTATTTT; CDR3: CATSRDRRGDTDTQYF
size: NA; D: TRBD1; J: TRBJ1-1; V: TRBV9; DNA: TGTGCCAGCAGCCCGAGACAGGGATCTTTGGCTGAAGCTTTCTTT; CDR3: CASSPRQGSLAEAFF
size: few; D: TRBD1; J: TRBJ1-4; V: TRBV15; DNA: TGTGCCACCAGCAGCCCTGACAGGGACAGCGAAAAACTGTTTTTT; CDR3: CATSSPDRDSEKLFF
size: NA; D: NA; J: TRBJ2-6; V: TRBV25-1; DNA: TGTGCCAGCAGTGCTGGCACAGGGTCCGGGGCCAACGTCCTGACTTTC; CDR3: CASSAGTGSGANVLTF
size: NA; D: NA; J: TRBJ2-1; V: TRBV21-1; DNA: TGTGCCAGCAGCAAAGTCGGGACAGGGAAGGATGAGCAGTTCTTC; CDR3: CASSKVGTGKDEQFF
size: NA; D: TRBD1; J: TRBJ1-2; V: TRBV7-9; DNA: TGTGCCAGCAGCCCGGGACAGGGAGGGGACCTCTATGGCTACACCTTC; CDR3: CASSPGQGGDLYGYTF
size: few; D: NA; J: TRBJ2-3; V: TRBV30; DNA: TGTGCCTGGAGGACCTCGACGGGGTACACAGATACGCAGTATTTT; CDR3: CAWRTSTGYTDTQYF
size: once; D: TRBD1; J: TRBJ2-1; V: TRBV6-1; DNA: TGTGCCAGCAGTTTCGGGACAGGGGGCAATGAGCAGTTCTTC; CDR3: CASSFGTGGNEQFF
size: few; D: TRBD1; J: TRBJ1-1; V: TRBV23-1; DNA: TGCGCCAGCAGTCAAGTCGCCGACCCACGACAGGGATCCACTGAAGCTTTCTTT; CDR3: CASSQVADPRQGSTEAFF
size: NA; D: NA; J: TRBJ1-5; V: TRBV9; DNA: TGTGCCAGCAGCGTAGTAACAGGGAATCAGCCCCAGCATTTT; CDR3: CASSVVTGNQPQHF
size: NA; D: NA; J: TRBJ2-1; V: TRBV29-1; DNA: TGCAGCGTCGGGGTAGATAGCCGGTATGAGCAGTTCTTC; CDR3: CSVGVDSRYEQFF
size: NA; D: TRBD1; J: TRBJ1-3; V: TRBV10-1; DNA: TGCGCCACCACAGGGGCTAGCTCTGGAAACACCATATATTTT; CDR3: CATTGASSGNTIYF
size: NA; D: TRBD1; J: TRBJ2-2; V: TRBV5-6; DNA: TGTGCCAGCAGCGCGATGACAGGGTTGGCCGGGGAGCTGTTTTTT; CDR3: CASSAMTGLAGELFF
size: NA; D: TRBD2; J: TRBJ2-1; V: TRBV9; DNA: TGTGCCAGCACACTAGCGGGGGGCCATGAGCAGTTCTTC; CDR3: CASTLAGGHEQFF
size: NA; D: TRBD2; J: TRBJ2-1; V: TRBV19; DNA: TGTGCCAGTAGTATGGGGCTAGCGGGGGTGAATGAGCAGTTCTTC; CDR3: CASSMGLAGVNEQFF
size: NA; D: TRBD2; J: TRBJ2-3; V: TRBV7-3; DNA: TGTGCCAGCAGCTTATCGGGACTAGAAACAGATACGCAGTATTTT; CDR3: CASSLSGLETDTQYF
size: NA; D: NA; J: TRBJ2-2; V: TRBV5-1; DNA: TGCGCCAGCAGCCCCTCGGACACATGGGGGGAGCTGTTTTTT; CDR3: CASSPSDTWGELFF
size: NA; D: TRBD1; J: TRBJ1-1; V: TRBV5-1; DNA: TGCGCCAGCAGCTTGACCGGGACAGGGTTGCCTGAAGCTTTCTTT; CDR3: CASSLTGTGLPEAFF
size: NA; D: NA; J: TRBJ1-1; V: TRBV9; DNA: TGTGCCAGCAGCGGAACGACGACAGTGTTGAACACTGAAGCTTTCTTT; CDR3: CASSGTTTVLNTEAFF
size: NA; D: NA; J: TRBJ2-7; V: TRBV5-4; DNA: TGTGCCAGCAGCCGACCCTATTCGGGCAGGGCATCCTACGAGCAGTACTTC; CDR3: CASSRPYSGRASYEQYF